Listed here are 31 T cell receptor beta chains from one sample, sequenced in a study of control samples from healthy donors and cancer patients. TCRdb's copy holds only in-frame clones and misses some; the assay was immunoSEQ multiplex PCR. This sample has roughly 220,000 clones, with just under 95% found just once. Sequencing was performed on blood. These receptors were taken from a man aged 45 to 65 in good health.

Only one count was recorded for this clone. An end of the junction differs from the germline gene, which may be a read error. Additional DNA sequences in this sample encode the identical CDR3. The rearrangement uses TRBV5-1 and TRBJ1-2, with D possibly being TRBD1 (5 bases). This CDR3 comprises 14 residues. The germline V gene encodes CDR1 SGHRS and CDR2 YFSETQ. Here the CDR3 DNA reads TGCGCCCGCAGCTTGGCCGGGGGGGACTATGGCTACACCTTC. It translates to CARSLAGGDYGYTF.

V is TRBV28 and J is TRBJ1-2; D possibly corresponds to TRBD1 (5 bases). Trimming took 3 bases from V and 0 from J, leaving 14 bases between them. The CDR3 has 16 residues. Per germline, CDR1 MDHEN and CDR2 SYDVKM. This CDR3 is CASSFGQGGSNYGYTF. The DNA of the CDR3 is TGTGCCAGCAGTTTCGGGCAGGGCGGATCTAACTATGGCTACACCTTC.

This clone was seen more than once but under ten times. The CDR3, as DNA: TGTGCCAGTAGAGGGTACGAAGAGAACACTGAAGCTTTCTTT. As protein: CASRGYEENTEAFF. The gene calls are TRBV19 and TRBJ1-1, with D unresolved. The CDR3 covers 14 residues. Trimming stripped 6 bases from V and 1 base from J, with 12 bases between. The germline gives CDR1 LNHDA, CDR2 SQIVND (reference sequence).

The V and J genes are TRBV7-9 and TRBJ2-7; D remains unclear. This CDR3 region has 11 residues. Trimming pared 2 bases from V and 6 bases from J, leaving 5 bases between. Germline lookup yields CDR1 SEHNR and CDR2 FQNEAQ (reference sequence). The CDR3 coding sequence is TGTGCCAGCAGCTTAAGATTCGAGCAGTACTTC. Amino acid sequence: CASSLRFEQYF.

The gene calls are TRBV30 and TRBJ1-3; no reliable D call. Germline loops: CDR1 GTSNPN, CDR2 SVGIG (reference sequence). This CDR3 is built from 14 residues. V shed 0 bases and J shed 2 bases, with 8 bases lying between them. CDR3 bases: TGTGCCTGGAGTGTACAAGGTACTGGAAACACCATATATTTT. Protein product: CAWSVQGTGNTIYF. Full variable domain (remainder filled in from reference TRBV30 and TRBJ1-3): SQTIHQWPATLVQPVGSPLSLECTVEGTSNPNLYWYRQAAGRGLQLLFYSVGIGQISSEVPQNLSASRPQDRQFILSSKKLLLSDSGFYLCAWSVQGTGNTIYFGEGSWLTVV.

The chain has TRBV3-1 (or the pseudogene TRBV3-2) and TRBJ2-5; D gene ambiguous. V shed 2 bases and J shed 2 bases, with 12 bases lying between them. This CDR3 spans 15 amino acids. Germline values: CDR1 LGHDT, CDR2 YNNKEL (reference sequence). CDR3 sequence (DNA): TGTGCCAGCAGCCAATTGCGGAACCCTCAAGAGACCCAGTACTTC. Translating it yields CASSQLRNPQETQYF.

This clone was recorded a few times. This chain connects TRBV5-1 to TRBJ1-4; possible D gene TRBD1, 5 bases. The V end was cut by 4 bases, the J end by 6 bases, with 13 bases between. CDR1 is SGHRS and CDR2 is YFSETQ in the germline V gene. There are 14 residues in the CDR3. The CDR3, as DNA: TGCGCCAGCAGCGAGCAGGGTAGAGATGAAAAACTGTTTTTT. Residues: CASSEQGRDEKLFF.

The V gene is TRBV18, the J gene TRBJ1-5, with D tentatively TRBD1 (6 bases). V was clipped by 2 bases and J by 0 bases, with 11 bases between them. The CDR3 covers 16 residues. Looked up from germline, CDR1 is KGHSH and CDR2 is LQKENI. DNA of the CDR3: TGTGCCAGCTCACCATGGGGGCCTAATAGCAATCAGCCCCAGCATTTT. This translates into CASSPWGPNSNQPQHF.

The chain joins TRBV5-1 to TRBJ2-3; D ambiguous. Deletions cut 4 bases from V and 0 bases from J, with 9 bases between. The CDR3 has 14 residues. Germline CDR1 and CDR2: SGHRS and YFSETQ. CDR3 nucleotide sequence: TGCGCCAGCAGCGAAGTGGGCAGCACAGATACGCAGTATTTT. Protein sequence: CASSEVGSTDTQYF.

The chain carries TRBV28 and TRBJ2-2; D remains ambiguous. The CDR3 sequence is 11 residues long. Trimming pared 9 bases from V and 6 bases from J, leaving 8 bases between. Germline V gene lookup returns CDR1 MDHEN and CDR2 SYDVKM. CDR3 amino acids: CASESPGELFF. The CDR3 DNA sequence: TGTGCCAGTGAAAGCCCCGGGGAGCTGTTTTTT. Based on the CDR3 plus reference TRBV28 and TRBJ2-2, the full variable domain is DVKVTQSSRYLVKRTGEKVFLECVQDMDHENMFWYRQDPGLGLRLIYFSYDVKMKEKGDIPEGYSVSREKKERFSLILESASTNQTSMYLCASESPGELFFGEGSRLTVL.

The V and J genes are TRBV5-1 and TRBJ2-5; 7 nucleotides align to TRBD2. V shed 7 bases and J 9 bases; nucleotides not matched to a gene: 21. The CDR3 is 16 residues long. Germline CDR1 SGHRS, CDR2 YFSETQ. CDR3 nucleotides: TGCGCCAGCGGCCCGCAGGGAGGGCTTTCCCAAGGAGCCCAGTACTTC. Its protein product is CASGPQGGLSQGAQYF. The variable domain in full, completed from reference TRBV5-1 and TRBJ2-5, reads KAGVTQTPRYLIKTRGQQVTLSCSPISGHRSVSWYQQTPGQGLQFLFEYFSETQRNKGNFPGRFSGRQFSNSRSEMNVSTLELGDSALYLCASGPQGGLSQGAQYFGPGTRLLVL.

V and J are TRBV7-9 and TRBJ2-2; 7 bases line up with TRBD1. The junction had 2 bases not matched to a gene; V was cut back by 3 bases and J by 7 bases. CDR1 and CDR2 (germline): SEHNR, FQNEAQ (reference sequence). This CDR3 contains 13 residues. CDR3 sequence (DNA): TGTGCCAGCAGCTTGACAGGGTACGGGGAGCTGTTTTTT. It specifies CASSLTGYGELFF.

This chain joins TRBV18 and TRBJ1-5, with TRBD1 matching 9 bases. CDR1 KGHSH and CDR2 LQKENI come from the germline V gene. The CDR3 spans 17 residues. V shed 4 bases and J 0 bases; nucleotides not matched to a gene: 7. The CDR3 loop is CASSRSGTGNSNQPQHF. The CDR3 DNA reads TGTGCCAGCTCACGCTCCGGGACAGGGAATAGCAATCAGCCCCAGCATTTT.

The J gene is TRBJ2-2, the V gene TRBV7-9, with a possible D match to TRBD1 (5 bases). V lost 5 bases and J lost 0, with 13 bases in between. Germline V gives CDR1 SEHNR, CDR2 FQNEAQ (reference sequence). The CDR3 sequence is 16 residues long. CDR3 in DNA: TGTGCCAGCAGCCCCTTGACAGCCTCGAACACCGGGGAGCTGTTTTTT. This gives the protein CASSPLTASNTGELFF.

The sample holds one count of this clone. The rearrangement links TRBV24-1 to TRBJ2-2; 9 nucleotides line up with TRBD1. Losses at the gene ends were 0 bases for V and 5 bases for J; bases not matched to a gene: 3. CDR1 is KGHDR and CDR2 is SFDVKD in the germline V gene. The CDR3 is 16 residues long. In nucleotides, the CDR3 is TGTGCCACCAGTGATTTGGGGACAGGGCAGACCGGGGAGCTGTTTTTT. Encoded protein: CATSDLGTGQTGELFF.

The genes are TRBV19 and TRBJ2-5; the D call may be TRBD1 or TRBD2 (5 bases each). Germline CDR1 LNHDA, CDR2 SQIVND (reference sequence). The CDR3 runs to 15 residues. V was clipped by 9 bases and J by 4 bases, with 21 bases between them. The CDR3 coding sequence is TGTGCCAGCAGCCGGGGCCGATCCGGCGTAGAGACCCAGTACTTC. Its protein is CASSRGRSGVETQYF.

CDR3 loop: CASSLGGGTEAFF. CDR3 DNA sequence: TGCGCCAGCAGCCTAGGCGGGGGCACTGAAGCTTTCTTT. The V and J genes are TRBV4-1 and TRBJ1-1; maybe TRBD1 (5 bases). The CDR3 has 13 residues. With 4 bases removed from V and 4 bases from J, the gap between germline ends came to 10 bases. Germline V gives CDR1 MGHRA, CDR2 YSYEKL.

V and J are TRBV6-5 and TRBJ1-6; TRBD1 aligns across 7 bases. CDR3 length: 14 residues. The germline gives CDR1 MNHEY, CDR2 SVGAGI. V was clipped by 4 bases and J by 7 bases; unmatched bases: 4. CDR3 sequence (DNA): TGTGCCAGCAGTTCACAGGGGCCAAATTCACCCCTCCACTTT. This sequence encodes CASSSQGPNSPLHF.

J is TRBJ2-7 and V is TRBV11-2; 8 bases align to TRBD1. CDR3 length equals 15 residues. Germline trimming cut 5 bases from V and 2 bases from J; bases unmatched to any gene: 8. CDR1 and CDR2 from the germline V gene are SGHAT and FQNNGV. In nucleotides, the CDR3 is TGTGCCAGCAGCCTAATCGGACAGGGCACCTACGAGCAGTACTTC. Translated: CASSLIGQGTYEQYF.

This clone was recorded a few times. The V gene is TRBV4-2, the J gene TRBJ2-3, with 14 bases matching TRBD2. The CDR3 has 16 amino acids. Germline loops: CDR1 LGHNA, CDR2 YNFKEQ. The junction had 2 bases not matched to a gene; V was cut back by 4 bases and J by 2 bases. The CDR3 region is CASSPTSGGVTDTQYF. In DNA, the CDR3 is TGTGCCAGCAGCCCGACTAGCGGGGGGGTCACAGATACGCAGTATTTT.

V gene TRBV2 combines with J gene TRBJ1-6, with a tentative D call TRBD1 (6 bases). Germline V gives CDR1 SNHLY, CDR2 FYNNEI. The CDR3 runs 14 residues. Deletions cut 5 bases from V and 8 bases from J, with 13 bases between. The CDR3: CASSTFNRDSPLHF. CDR3 bases: TGTGCCAGCAGTACTTTTAACAGGGATTCACCCCTCCACTTT.

The CDR3: CASSYSSGGANYGYTF. CDR3 in DNA: TGTGCCAGCAGTTACTCCTCAGGGGGCGCCAACTATGGCTACACCTTC. V and J are TRBV6-5 and TRBJ1-2; 8 bases fit TRBD1. CDR3 length equals 16 residues. The J segment lost 2 bases and the V segment lost 0 bases, leaving 5 bases of the junction unmatched. Per germline, CDR1 MNHEY and CDR2 SVGAGI.

This chain uses TRBV20-1 with TRBJ2-5; D is undetermined. Trimming left V 5 bases short and J 5 bases short, with 6 bases between. CDR3 length: 10 amino acids. Germline V CDR1 and CDR2: DFQATT, SNEGSKA (reference sequence). The CDR3 is CSALGETQYF. CDR3 sequence (DNA): TGCAGTGCTTTAGGGGAGACCCAGTACTTC.

The V and J genes are TRBV19 and TRBJ2-2; TRBD1 is a possible D gene (7 bases). CDR1 is LNHDA, CDR2 SQIVND, per germline (reference sequence). V lost 6 bases and J 4 bases, leaving 18 bases between the germline ends. The CDR3 runs 16 residues. The CDR3 protein is CASRQAPGGITGELFF. The CDR3 region has the DNA TGTGCCAGTAGGCAGGCCCCAGGGGGGATCACCGGGGAGCTGTTTTTT.

The rearrangement joins TRBV7-2 to TRBJ1-5; D ambiguous. V shed 3 bases and J shed 5 bases, with 8 bases lying between them. Germline values: CDR1 SGHTA, CDR2 FQGNSA. CDR3 size: 13 residues. In DNA, the CDR3 is TGTGCCAGCAGCTTTGAAAGGGATCAGCCCCAGCATTTT. Translation gives CASSFERDQPQHF.

As to this clone: At the DNA level, this CDR3 is encoded by other sequences in the same sample as well. In nucleotides, the CDR3 is TGTGCCAGTAGTATAACCGGGGAAGATTCACCCCTCCACTTT. Its translation is CASSITGEDSPLHF. The chain couples TRBV19 to TRBJ1-6; D unresolved. Between the trimmed V and J ends, which lost 2 bases and 8 bases, there was a span of 10 bases. This CDR3 region has 14 residues. Germline CDR1 reads LNHDA; CDR2 reads SQIVND (reference sequence).

The J gene is TRBJ1-1, the V gene TRBV5-6; unclear D gene. The CDR3 is 14 residues long. Trimming pared 4 bases from V and 0 bases from J, leaving 10 bases between. Germline assignment: CDR1 SGHDT and CDR2 YYEEEE. DNA for the CDR3: TGTGCCAGCAGCCCCTGGGCCTTGAACACTGAAGCTTTCTTT. Amino acids: CASSPWALNTEAFF.

The chain carries TRBV6-2 or TRBV6-3 and TRBJ1-1, with D uncertain. CDR3 length equals 15 residues. The V end lost 3 bases, the J end lost 6 bases, and 17 bases lay between the germline ends. CDR1 is MNHEY, CDR2 SVGEGT, per germline. CDR3 residues: CASSYGYLKWAEAFF. The DNA of the CDR3 is TGTGCCAGCAGTTATGGGTACCTAAAGTGGGCTGAAGCTTTCTTT.

Points on this clone: This same CDR3 is encoded by further DNA sequences in the sample. The V gene is TRBV5-1, the J gene TRBJ1-1; 8 nucleotides line up with TRBD1. The V segment lost 4 bases and the J segment 1 base; nucleotides outside the gene matches: 0. The germline gives CDR1 SGHRS, CDR2 YFSETQ. This CDR3 has 13 amino acids. The CDR3, as DNA: TGCGCCAGCAGCGGACAGGGGAACACTGAAGCTTTCTTT. As protein: CASSGQGNTEAFF.

The chain carries TRBV6-5 and TRBJ1-5, with TRBD1 matching over 9 bases. Germline trimming cut 5 bases from V and 5 bases from J; bases unmatched to any gene: 4. The CDR3 covers 14 residues. Germline loops: CDR1 MNHEY, CDR2 SVGAGI. DNA for the CDR3: TGTGCCAGCAGTCCCCGGGACAGGGATCAGCCCCAGCATTTT. It translates to CASSPRDRDQPQHF.

This rearrangement joins TRBV5-6 to TRBJ2-7, with D possibly being TRBD1 (5 bases). The CDR3 has 14 residues. CDR1 is SGHDT and CDR2 is YYEEEE in the germline V gene. Trimming stripped 1 base from V and 1 base from J, with 9 bases between. This CDR3 reads CASSLYDSSYEQYF. The DNA for the CDR3 is TGTGCCAGCAGCTTGTACGACAGTTCCTACGAGCAGTACTTC. Variable domain in full (rest from reference TRBV5-6 and TRBJ2-7): DAGVTQSPTHLIKTRGQQVTLRCSPKSGHDTVSWYQQALGQGPQFIFQYYEEEERQRGNFPDRFSGHQFPNYSSELNVNALLLGDSALYLCASSLYDSSYEQYFGPGTRLTVT.